These T cell receptor beta chains were read from a single sample in a study of read filtering for tumor transcriptome and immune sequencing. Using its own MiXCR run on the reads, TCRdb lists one record per CDR3 protein. The sample contains some 130,000 distinct CDR3 sequences, 13% of which appear only once. The sequencing input was a population of CD138-negative cells sorted from bone marrow. These receptors all stem from a donor aged 40 or over with multiple myeloma. CDR3s include the opening cysteine and the closing phenylalanine or tryptophan. The D gene is left open where the match is weak. Clone size, where shown, is once, few, many, or a class for clones that have expanded.

j_call v_call clone_size d_call cdr3_aa cdr3_nt
TRBJ1-5 TRBV7-9 few TRBD1 CASSLSGTGGSNQPQHF TGTGCCAGCAGTTTGTCCGGGACAGGGGGAAGCAATCAGCCCCAGCATTTT
TRBJ2-1 TRBV20-1 many TRBD2 CSARPTGTRDNEQFF TGCAGTGCTAGACCGACCGGGACTAGAGACAATGAGCAGTTCTTC
TRBJ2-5 TRBV29-1 few - CSASGELGQETQYF TGCAGCGCGTCAGGGGAGTTGGGACAAGAGACCCAGTACTTC
TRBJ2-2 TRBV5-1 - TRBD2 CASHPGGGERELFF TGCGCCAGCCACCCGGGAGGAGGGGAAAGGGAGCTGTTTTTT
TRBJ2-7 TRBV7-9 many TRBD2 CASSTGTSRGMKQYF TGTGCCAGCAGCACGGGGACTAGCCGCGGTATGAAGCAGTACTTC
TRBJ2-5 TRBV11-3 many TRBD2 CASSLGGSGSGQETQYF TGTGCCAGCAGCTTAGGGGGGAGCGGGAGCGGCCAAGAGACCCAGTACTTC
TRBJ2-3 TRBV29-1 many - CSHLPGGGTDTQYF TGCAGCCACCTCCCAGGAGGGGGCACAGATACGCAGTATTTT
TRBJ2-1 TRBV6-2/TRBV6-3 many TRBD1 CASTLTGGSYNEQFF TGTGCCAGTACCTTGACAGGGGGCTCCTACAATGAGCAGTTCTTC
TRBJ1-5 TRBV3-1 many - CASSQDFRGNQPQHF TGTGCCAGCAGCCAAGATTTCCGCGGCAATCAGCCCCAGCATTTT
TRBJ2-7 TRBV12-3/TRBV12-4 many TRBD1 CASSPGTGGRHEQYF TGTGCCAGCAGTCCCGGGACAGGGGGTCGCCACGAGCAGTACTTC
TRBJ1-1 TRBV20-1 few TRBD1 CSAEGQVNTEAFF TGCAGTGCGGAGGGACAGGTGAACACTGAAGCTTTCTTT
TRBJ2-3 TRBV6-6 many TRBD2 CASSYSIRRGGGLSTDTQYF TGTGCCAGCAGTTACTCGATACGACGGGGGGGTGGTTTGAGCACAGATACGCAGTATTTT
TRBJ2-5 TRBV6-5 - TRBD1 CASSRPGTEETQYF TGTGCCAGCAGTCGACCCGGGACAGAAGAGACCCAGTACTTC
TRBJ2-3 TRBV20-1 many TRBD2 CSARDLGTSRSTDTQYF TGCAGTGCTAGAGATCTGGGGACTAGCAGATCCACAGATACGCAGTATTTT
TRBJ2-7 TRBV3-1 many TRBD2 CASSQGLADSYEQYF TGTGCCAGCAGCCAGGGACTAGCGGACTCCTACGAGCAGTACTTC
TRBJ2-1 TRBV6-5 - - CASRRTTTYNEQFF TGTGCCAGCAGAAGGACTACTACCTACAATGAGCAGTTCTTC
TRBJ2-3 TRBV9 many TRBD2 CASSSTLAGDTDTQYF TGTGCCAGCAGCTCCACTCTAGCGGGGGACACAGATACGCAGTATTTT
TRBJ2-1 TRBV12-3/TRBV12-4 many TRBD1 CASSLGQGSEQFF TGTGCCAGCAGTTTGGGACAGGGCAGTGAGCAGTTCTTC
TRBJ2-1 TRBV20-1 - TRBD2 CSARGLAVHNEQFF TGCAGTGCGCGGGGACTAGCGGTACACAACGAGCAGTTCTTC
TRBJ2-5 TRBV5-1 many - CASSLLSREETQYF TGCGCCAGCAGCTTGCTCTCCAGGGAGGAGACCCAGTACTTC